A single sample gave rise to the 26 T cell receptor beta chains below, sequenced in a study of T cell responses to AZD1222 COVID-19 vaccine. Using immunoSEQ multiplex PCR, the repertoire was profiled, and TCRdb retains in-frame clones only, with some absent. The sample lists some 150,000 clones, over 85% occurring once. The specimen was peripheral blood, collected on day 0 of AZD1222 vaccination. The source of these receptors is an adult in good health.

J is TRBJ2-7 and V is TRBV30; possibly TRBD1 or TRBD2 for D (5 bases each). Trimming shortened V by 3 bases and J by 9 bases, and 18 bases separated the two germline ends. Per germline, CDR1 GTSNPN and CDR2 SVGIG (reference sequence). The CDR3 contains 13 residues. In nucleotides, the CDR3 is TGTGCCTGGAGCGCCGGGACCCCAAGCGGGCAGTACTTC. This codes for CAWSAGTPSGQYF.

The chain joins TRBV5-1 to TRBJ1-2, with 9 bases identical to TRBD1. This CDR3 is built from 18 residues. Germline lookup yields CDR1 SGHRS and CDR2 YFSETQ. V was pared by 0 bases and J by 4 bases, with 13 bases of the junction left unmatched. The CDR3 is CASSLAGGSGQGFYGYTF. Written as DNA, the CDR3 is TGCGCCAGCAGCTTGGCCGGCGGGTCGGGACAGGGATTCTATGGCTACACCTTC.

The chain links TRBV5-4 to TRBJ1-1, with 7 bases lining up with TRBD1. This CDR3 contains 15 residues. The V and J ends lost 3 bases and 3 bases, in that order; junction bases with no gene match: 8. The germline CDR1 and CDR2 sequences are SGHNT and YYREEE (reference sequence). The CDR3 here is CASSWETGFDTEAFF. CDR3 DNA sequence: TGTGCCAGCAGCTGGGAGACAGGGTTCGACACTGAAGCTTTCTTT.

The chain is built from TRBV7-9 and TRBJ1-3; D is ambiguous. Trimming took 3 bases from V and 0 from J, leaving 9 bases between them. This CDR3 is 15 amino acids long. Per the germline V gene, CDR1 is SEHNR and CDR2 is FQNEAQ (reference sequence). The CDR3 spells CASSLNVYSGNTIYF. The DNA for the CDR3 is TGTGCCAGCAGCTTGAATGTTTACTCTGGAAACACCATATATTTT.

This rearrangement joins TRBV6-5 to TRBJ2-7; D uncertain. There are 13 residues in the CDR3. CDR1 and CDR2 from the germline V gene are MNHEY and SVGAGI. V was clipped by 7 bases and J by 3 bases, with 13 bases between them. CDR3 sequence reads: CASTSPASYEQYF. In DNA, the CDR3 is TGTGCCAGCACCTCCCCGGCTAGCTACGAGCAGTACTTC.

The count of this clone is one. This chain connects TRBV5-6 to TRBJ1-1; 10 bases are shared with TRBD1. There are 14 residues in the CDR3. The trim removed 4 bases at V and 7 bases at J, leaving 7 bases unmatched. Germline V CDR1 and CDR2: SGHDT, YYEEEE. CDR3 bases: TGTGCCAGCAGCCGCGGCTGGGACAGGGGTGAAGCTTTCTTT. It encodes CASSRGWDRGEAFF.

This clone was detected a few times. V gene TRBV19 combines with J gene TRBJ1-3; a possible D gene is TRBD1 (6 bases). This CDR3 comprises 13 residues. Looked up from germline, CDR1 is LNHDA and CDR2 is SQIVND (reference sequence). Trimming took 5 bases from V and 4 from J, leaving 9 bases between them. The CDR3 DNA follows: TGTGCCAGTAGTGCCGGACAGGGAAACACCATATATTTT. It codes for CASSAGQGNTIYF. Full variable domain (missing parts from reference TRBV19 and TRBJ1-3): DGGITQSPKYLFRKEGQNVTLSCEQNLNHDAMYWYRQDPGQGLRLIYYSQIVNDFQKGDIAEGYSVSREKKESFPLTVTSAQKNPTAFYLCASSAGQGNTIYFGEGSWLTVV.

The CDR3 loop reads CASSRASGRGLDTQYF. CDR3 nucleotides: TGCGCCAGCAGTCGGGCTAGCGGGAGGGGATTAGATACGCAGTATTTT. V gene TRBV10-2 combines with J gene TRBJ2-3; TRBD2 agrees at 12 bases. Germline assignment: CDR1 WSHSY and CDR2 SAAADI. V shed 5 bases and J 5 bases; nucleotides not matched to a gene: 8. The CDR3 loop spans 16 amino acids.

The chain has TRBV5-8 and TRBJ1-1; possibly TRBD1 for D (5 bases). V lost 5 bases to trimming and J lost 4 bases, with 12 bases between them. This CDR3 region has 13 residues. Germline values: CDR1 SGHTS, CDR2 YDEGEE. CDR3 DNA sequence: TGTGCCAGCAGAACCTTGGGGGGCACTGAAGCTTTCTTT. Translating gives CASRTLGGTEAFF.

The V and J genes are TRBV7-9 and TRBJ1-1; 9 nucleotides agree with TRBD1. Per the germline V gene, CDR1 is SEHNR and CDR2 is FQNEAQ (reference sequence). J gave up 3 bases and V 5 bases, and 7 bases lay outside the gene matches. The CDR3 extends over 15 amino acids. CDR3 sequence (DNA): TGTGCCAGCAGCCCCCTACAGGGGGCGTACACTGAAGCTTTCTTT. It is translated as CASSPLQGAYTEAFF.

J is TRBJ2-7 and V is TRBV15, with 8 bases that match TRBD1. Unmatched junction bases numbered 0, after V lost 5 bases and J lost 3 bases. There are 12 residues in the CDR3. From germline, CDR1 is LNHNV and CDR2 YYDKDF (reference sequence). CDR3 DNA sequence: TGTGCCACCAGCGGACAGGGCTACGAGCAGTACTTC. Translation: CATSGQGYEQYF.

The chain is built from TRBV7-2 and TRBJ2-1; the D call may be TRBD1 or TRBD2 (6 bases each). V lost 3 bases and J 12 bases, leaving 15 bases between the germline ends. Germline V lookup: CDR1 SGHTA, CDR2 FQGNSA. The CDR3 has 13 amino acids. CDR3 DNA: TGTGCCAGCAGCTTTTCGGGGGCTAGCTCGCAGTTCTTC. Translating it yields CASSFSGASSQFF.

This clone was seen a handful of times. V and J are TRBV5-6 and TRBJ2-1; TRBD2 matches 9 bases. Germline V gives CDR1 SGHDT, CDR2 YYEEEE. V shed 4 bases, J shed 9 bases, and the junction held 5 bases outside the gene matches. The length of the CDR3 is 13 residues. CDR3 residues: CASSTGLAFEQFF. DNA of the CDR3: TGTGCCAGCAGCACTGGACTAGCGTTTGAGCAGTTCTTC.

The V and J genes are TRBV19 and TRBJ2-1; TRBD2 matches at 14 bases. From germline, CDR1 is LNHDA and CDR2 SQIVND (reference sequence). The V gene end was trimmed by 4 bases and the J gene end by 6 bases; junction bases not matched to a gene: 2. The CDR3 consists of 15 residues. The CDR3 reads CASSTGLAGGNEQFF. The CDR3 DNA sequence: TGTGCCAGTAGTACCGGACTAGCGGGAGGCAATGAGCAGTTCTTC.

CDR3 protein: CASSLGGPLSYEQYF. The CDR3 nucleotides read TGTGCCAGCAGCTTAGGAGGTCCTCTCTCCTACGAGCAGTACTTC. The chain uses TRBV11-3 and TRBJ2-7, with D hard to call. The CDR3 has 15 residues. Germline V gene lookup returns CDR1 SGHNT and CDR2 YENEEA. The V end lost 1 base, the J end lost 0 bases, and 10 bases lay between the germline ends.

The V call is TRBV19, the J call TRBJ2-7, with D perhaps matching TRBD2 (5 bases). The germline V gene has CDR1 LNHDA and CDR2 SQIVND (reference sequence). CDR3 length: 14 residues. The V end was cut by 4 bases, the J end by 2 bases, with 12 bases between. CDR3 residues: CASSTNDGTYEQYF. In DNA form, the CDR3 reads TGTGCCAGTAGTACCAATGACGGGACCTACGAGCAGTACTTC.

This clone has just a few counts. The CDR3 DNA sequence: TGTGCCAGTAGTACCGGACAGGGAGTGAACACTGAAGCTTTCTTT. It specifies CASSTGQGVNTEAFF. This rearrangement joins TRBV19 to TRBJ1-1; 8 nucleotides align to TRBD1. This CDR3 is built from 15 residues. Germline CDR1 and CDR2: LNHDA and SQIVND (reference sequence). V shed 4 bases and J 0 bases; nucleotides not matched to a gene: 4.

J is TRBJ1-3 and V is TRBV28, with D uncertain. Germline lookup yields CDR1 MDHEN and CDR2 SYDVKM. The germline V and J ends were trimmed by 8 bases and 4 bases, with 9 bases remaining between them. The CDR3 consists of 12 residues. CDR3 DNA: TGTGCCAGCGGATTACAAGGAAACACCATATATTTT. It encodes CASGLQGNTIYF. Based on the CDR3 plus reference TRBV28 and TRBJ1-3, the full variable domain is DVKVTQSSRYLVKRTGEKVFLECVQDMDHENMFWYRQDPGLGLRLIYFSYDVKMKEKGDIPEGYSVSREKKERFSLILESASTNQTSMYLCASGLQGNTIYFGEGSWLTVV.

The chain has TRBV7-8 and TRBJ2-7, with D perhaps matching TRBD2 (6 bases). The germline CDR1 and CDR2 sequences are SGHVS and FQNEAQ. This CDR3 has 14 amino acids. The V end lost 4 bases, the J end lost 0 bases, and 10 bases lay between the germline ends. In DNA form, the CDR3 reads TGTGCCAGCAGCTCCCGGGAGAGCTCCTACGAGCAGTACTTC. This gives the protein CASSSRESSYEQYF.

The J gene is TRBJ1-1, the V gene TRBV15; TRBD1 matches 7 bases. V shed 1 base and J 5 bases; nucleotides not matched to a gene: 4. The germline CDR1 and CDR2 sequences are LNHNV and YYDKDF (reference sequence). The CDR3 contains 14 residues. CDR3 sequence: CATSRGNRGTEAFF. The CDR3, as DNA: TGTGCCACCAGCAGAGGGAACAGGGGTACTGAAGCTTTCTTT.

The V call is TRBV27, the J call TRBJ2-1; D ambiguous. Trimming removed 8 bases from V and 5 bases from J, with 13 bases in between. Germline V gene data show CDR1 as MNHEY and CDR2 as SMNVEV (reference sequence). This CDR3 is built from 13 residues. Here the CDR3 reads CASAAGSHNEQFF. The CDR3 nucleotides read TGTGCCAGCGCTGCAGGATCCCACAATGAGCAGTTCTTC.

The CDR3 bases are TGTGCCAGCAGCTCTCGGGGTCCGGGACAGGGATGGTCCTACGAGCAGTACTTC. Protein: CASSSRGPGQGWSYEQYF. This rearrangement joins TRBV5-4 to TRBJ2-7; 9 bases line up with TRBD1. The CDR3 runs 18 residues. J was trimmed by 1 base and V by 3 bases; bases with no gene match: 14. From germline, CDR1 is SGHNT and CDR2 YYREEE (reference sequence). The full variable domain, its missing parts supplied by reference TRBV5-4 and TRBJ2-7, is ETGVTQSPTHLIKTRGQQVTLRCSSQSGHNTVSWYQQALGQGPQFIFQYYREEENGRGNFPPRFSGLQFPNYSSELNVNALELDDSALYLCASSSRGPGQGWSYEQYFGPGTRLTVT.

This chain joins TRBV6-5 and TRBJ2-1; unclear D gene. Trimming pared 0 bases from V and 8 bases from J, leaving 11 bases between. The germline V gene encodes CDR1 MNHEY and CDR2 SVGAGI. The length of the CDR3 is 14 residues. CDR3 in DNA: TGTGCCAGCAGTTACTCGAGAGAAGCCCATGAGCAGTTCTTC. The encoded protein is CASSYSREAHEQFF.

This chain connects TRBV29-1 to TRBJ1-5; a weak D match, TRBD1 (6 bases). The length of the CDR3 is 13 residues. The ends were cut back, 4 bases at V and 3 bases at J, with 10 bases in the middle. Germline CDR1 reads SQVTM; CDR2 reads ANQGSEA. The CDR3 nucleotides are TGCAGCGTTGCGACAGGCATCAATCAGCCCCAGCATTTT. This codes for CSVATGINQPQHF.

This chain links TRBV7-3 with TRBJ2-1; D is ambiguous. Per the germline V gene, CDR1 is SGHTA and CDR2 is FQGTGA. V lost 2 bases to trimming and J lost 5 bases, with 7 bases between them. The CDR3 runs to 13 residues. The CDR3 region has the DNA TGTGCCAGCAGCTTAGAACCCGACAATGAGCAGTTCTTC. The encoded protein is CASSLEPDNEQFF.

The chain links TRBV19 to TRBJ1-1, with D uncertain. This CDR3 contains 15 residues. V lost 5 bases and J 5 bases, leaving 18 bases between the germline ends. The germline V gene encodes CDR1 LNHDA and CDR2 SQIVND (reference sequence). This CDR3 is CASSLRESPHTEAFF. The CDR3 DNA sequence: TGTGCCAGTAGTTTAAGGGAATCCCCGCATACTGAAGCTTTCTTT.